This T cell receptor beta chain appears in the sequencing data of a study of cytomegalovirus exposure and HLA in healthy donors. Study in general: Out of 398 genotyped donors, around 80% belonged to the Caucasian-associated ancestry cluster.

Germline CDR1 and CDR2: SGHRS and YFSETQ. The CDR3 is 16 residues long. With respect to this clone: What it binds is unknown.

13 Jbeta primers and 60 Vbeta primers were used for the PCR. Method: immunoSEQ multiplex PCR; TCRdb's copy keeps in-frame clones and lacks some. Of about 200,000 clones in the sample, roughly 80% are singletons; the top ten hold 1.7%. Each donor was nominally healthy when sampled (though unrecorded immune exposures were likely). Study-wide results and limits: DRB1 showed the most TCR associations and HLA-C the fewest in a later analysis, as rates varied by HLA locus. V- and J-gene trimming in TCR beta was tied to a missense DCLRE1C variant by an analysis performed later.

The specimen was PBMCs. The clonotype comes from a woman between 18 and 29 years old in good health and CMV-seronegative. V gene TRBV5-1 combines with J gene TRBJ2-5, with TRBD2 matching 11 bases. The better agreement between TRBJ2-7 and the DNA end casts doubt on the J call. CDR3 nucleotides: TGCGCCAGCAGCACACTACCGGGACTAGCGGTCTACGAGCAGTACTTC. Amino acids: CASSTLPGLAVYEQYF.